This TCR beta chain was identified in a study of T-cell reconstitution after alpha-beta-depleted transplantation in children. Concerning this clonotype itself: The antigen is not known. A read error is possible here, since a much larger clone lies one base away.

During its preparation, the TCRbeta library received unique molecular identifiers. TCRdb reprocessed the PCR reads via MiXCR and lists one record per CDR3 protein. This sample carries over 400,000 distinct CDR3 sequences, 43% of them seen once, and the ten largest clones take 27%. The CDR3 covers 12 residues. Germline loops: CDR1 SQVTM, CDR2 ANQGSEA. V was pared by 4 bases and J by 5 bases, with 11 bases between. Notes on the study in general: Reports say that about two months after transplant, the alpha-beta T cells came out of several hundred graft clones that had expanded. TCRbeta diversity was high at day 60 in some patients (a result of surviving recipient T cells and thymic progenitors). A year had passed since transplant, and T-cell counts and diversity by then came mostly from newly produced T cells.

The chain combines TRBV29-1 with TRBJ2-5; D might be TRBD1 or TRBD2, each matching 5 bases. The TCR was taken from a girl aged 2-15 years with aplastic anemia, due to receive a stem cell transplant. The specimen comprised PBMCs, sampled before TCRalphabeta/CD19-depleted stem cell transplant. For the CDR3, the DNA is TGCAGCGTTGTATCGGGGCATGAGACCCAGTACTTC. Protein: CSVVSGHETQYF.